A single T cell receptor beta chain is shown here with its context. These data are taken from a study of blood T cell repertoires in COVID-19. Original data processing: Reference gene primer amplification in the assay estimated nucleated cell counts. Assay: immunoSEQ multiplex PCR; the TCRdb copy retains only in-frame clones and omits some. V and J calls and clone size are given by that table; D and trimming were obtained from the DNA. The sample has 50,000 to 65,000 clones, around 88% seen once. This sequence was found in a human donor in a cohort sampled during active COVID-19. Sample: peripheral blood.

Here the CDR3 reads CASSAPSSGRVQETQYF. DNA for the CDR3: TGTGCCAGCAGCGCCCCCTCTAGCGGGAGGGTTCAAGAGACCCAGTACTTC. The chain employs TRBV9 and TRBJ2-5, with TRBD2 identical over 12 bases. This CDR3 region has 17 residues. The germline V gene has CDR1 SGDLS and CDR2 YYNGEE. V lost 3 bases and J lost 2; bases outside the gene matches: 8.